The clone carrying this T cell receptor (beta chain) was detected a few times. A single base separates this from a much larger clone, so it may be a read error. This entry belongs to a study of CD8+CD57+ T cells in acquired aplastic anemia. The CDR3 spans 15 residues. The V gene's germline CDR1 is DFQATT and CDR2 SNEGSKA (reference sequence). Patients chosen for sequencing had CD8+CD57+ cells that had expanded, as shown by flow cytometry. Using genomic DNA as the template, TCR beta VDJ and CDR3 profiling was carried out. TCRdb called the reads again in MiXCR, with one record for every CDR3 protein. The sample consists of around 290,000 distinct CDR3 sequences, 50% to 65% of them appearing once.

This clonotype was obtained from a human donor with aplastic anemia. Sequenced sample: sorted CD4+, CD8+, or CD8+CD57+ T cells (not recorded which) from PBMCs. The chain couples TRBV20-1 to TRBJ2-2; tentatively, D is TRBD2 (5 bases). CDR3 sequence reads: CGAREPGANTGELFF. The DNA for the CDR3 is TGCGGTGCTAGAGAACCCGGGGCGAACACCGGGGAGCTGTTTTTT.